The following is a TCR beta chain sequence with its context. At least ten counts were recorded for this clonotype. Its antigen is unknown. No much larger clone exists at a distance of one base, and base qualities are not known. This record belongs to a study of regulatory T cells in long-lasting Graves disease (dated by TCRdb to about 2021). Describing the broader study: Persistent Graves' disease was defined as antithyroid drug treatment for over 5 years with persistently positive TSH receptor autoantibodies. Antithyroid drugs had been taken for approximately 9.5 years on average by persistent Graves' disease patients in the clinical cohort. This study used TCR sequencing and RNA sequencing of peripheral blood to compare persistent Graves' disease patients against newly diagnosed Graves' disease patients. The study was conducted in China and was registered as a clinical trial. TCR sequencing covered some 13 persistent and approximately 20 newly diagnosed Graves' disease patients, around 33 samples in total.

Library generation was performed with multiplex PCR. Data came from an Illumina HiSeq 4000. CDR3 regions were amplified by Arm-PCR with iRepertoire HTBI primers to construct TCR beta libraries. Gel purification was performed on PCR products prior to sequencing. The authors' pipeline ran thus. A total of some 60 TRBV and some 15 TRBJ segments were identified across samples and were used for gene usage analysis of CDR3 amino acid clonotypes. COPE and FqMerger were used to merge filtered high-quality paired reads into contigs. BLAST was used to align contigs to IMGT TRBV, TRBD and TRBJ reference genes, with CDR3 defined following IMGT. Any clonotype with a frequency above 0.1% was classified as a highly expanded clone. Shannon entropy served as the measure of repertoire diversity, while the Gini coefficient captured V-J evenness. A clonotype was considered public if more than one individual shared it. TCRdb reanalyzed the raw reads on its own, using fastp at Q25 for trimming and MiXCR for clone calling, and kept in-frame beta chains. Rows are combined by CDR3 protein, so each entry shows the most common genes and DNA. TCRdb, not the authors, supplied the V and J calls. The sample profile shows about 340,000 distinct CDR3 sequences; 15% to 20% of them were found once. The ten top clones hold 29% of the sample.

Overall study results and their limits: Sequencing and analysis were limited to the TCR beta chain. Compared with newly diagnosed patients, patients with persistent Graves' disease had lower TCR Shannon entropy and fewer highly expanded clones, which suggests clonal expansion. The study examined only peripheral blood because the primary lesion, thyroid tissue, could not be accessed. As a limitation, the authors acknowledged that the small sample size may reduce accuracy. A larger number of public clonotypes was shared among persistent patients (around 2,700) than among newly diagnosed patients (around 880). Preferential use of TRBV28, TRBJ1-2 and TRBJ2-5 was observed in persistent disease, whereas TRBV20-1 and TRBJ2-1 were favored in newly diagnosed disease.

V loses 4 bases of germline sequence and J loses 1 base, and the interval between the two ends is 13 bases. Reading the germline V gene gives CDR1 SQVTM and CDR2 ANQGSEA. The CDR3 holds 14 amino acids from the cysteine to the phenylalanine. Only the CDR3 DNA stays, 42 bases, in frame from base 1. The sample's time point label is to be understood as: persistent/refractory GD, antithyroid drugs over 5 years with positive TRAb. RNA was extracted from PBMCs in TRIzol for both TCR sequencing and RNA sequencing. The diagnosis of Graves' disease was made according to American Thyroid Association guidelines. The patients came from an endocrinology department in Xi'an, China. Each patient gave approximately 10 milliliters of peripheral blood, collected in an EDTA anticoagulant tube. Ficoll Paque Plus density gradient separation was used to isolate PBMCs, and no further T cell sorting was done. An Agilent 2100 Bioanalyzer and agarose gel were used to check RNA quality, while a NanoDrop 2000 measured RNA concentration.

The source is a female donor with Graves disease. This specimen was peripheral blood mononuclear cells (PBMCs), taken when the disease was refractory, from a patient treated with antithyroid drugs. The rearrangement joined TRBV29-1 to TRBJ1-1, with the D gene uncertain. The CDR3 region reads CSVAPLRENTEAFF. The nucleotides read TGCAGCGTTGCGCCCTTGAGGGAGAACACTGAAGCTTTCTTT. The full variable domain, with segments outside the CDR3 supplied by the reference TRBV29-1 and TRBJ1-1 proteins, appears as SAVISQKPSRDICQRGTSLTIQCQVDSQVTMMFWYRQQPGQSLTLIATANQGSEATYESGFVIDKFPISRPNLTFSTLTVSNMSPEDSSIYLCSVAPLRENTEAFFGQGTRLTVV.